The 3 T cell receptor beta chains reported below all come from one sample, sequenced in a study of blood T cell repertoires in COVID-19. Here immunoSEQ multiplex PCR was the method, and the copy in TCRdb shows in-frame clones only, minus some. Of 45,000 to 65,000 clones detected, just over 85% appear once; the ten largest clones hold 4% to 5%. Sequencing input: peripheral blood. The receptors were gathered from a man at least 80 years old with active COVID-19.

The chain uses TRBV3-1 (or the pseudogene TRBV3-2) and TRBJ2-7, with D possibly matching TRBD2 (6 bases). The CDR3 is 14 residues long. Per the germline V gene, CDR1 is LGHDT and CDR2 is YNNKEL (reference sequence). Trimming pared 0 bases from V and 6 bases from J, leaving 12 bases between. The CDR3 region is CASSQDPGVGEQYF. The CDR3 DNA sequence: TGTGCCAGCAGCCAAGATCCGGGAGTCGGCGAGCAGTACTTC.

The chain carries TRBV30 and TRBJ1-5, with a possible D match to TRBD1 (5 bases). Looked up from germline, CDR1 is GTSNPN and CDR2 is SVGIG (reference sequence). Trimming took off 0 bases at V and 3 bases at J, with 15 bases between the two ends. The CDR3 runs 16 residues. CDR3 loop: CAWSVTGQGDNQPQHF. The CDR3 DNA reads TGTGCCTGGAGTGTAACGGGCCAGGGCGACAATCAGCCCCAGCATTTT.

This rearrangement joins TRBV7-8 to TRBJ2-7; D perhaps matches TRBD2 (5 bases). V was trimmed by 1 base and J by 5 bases, leaving 24 bases between them. The germline CDR1 and CDR2 sequences are SGHVS and FQNEAQ. The CDR3 length is 18 residues. Here the CDR3 reads CASSLVLRLTRDNHEQYF. CDR3 coding DNA: TGTGCCAGCAGCTTAGTCCTGCGACTAACACGCGACAATCACGAGCAGTACTTC.